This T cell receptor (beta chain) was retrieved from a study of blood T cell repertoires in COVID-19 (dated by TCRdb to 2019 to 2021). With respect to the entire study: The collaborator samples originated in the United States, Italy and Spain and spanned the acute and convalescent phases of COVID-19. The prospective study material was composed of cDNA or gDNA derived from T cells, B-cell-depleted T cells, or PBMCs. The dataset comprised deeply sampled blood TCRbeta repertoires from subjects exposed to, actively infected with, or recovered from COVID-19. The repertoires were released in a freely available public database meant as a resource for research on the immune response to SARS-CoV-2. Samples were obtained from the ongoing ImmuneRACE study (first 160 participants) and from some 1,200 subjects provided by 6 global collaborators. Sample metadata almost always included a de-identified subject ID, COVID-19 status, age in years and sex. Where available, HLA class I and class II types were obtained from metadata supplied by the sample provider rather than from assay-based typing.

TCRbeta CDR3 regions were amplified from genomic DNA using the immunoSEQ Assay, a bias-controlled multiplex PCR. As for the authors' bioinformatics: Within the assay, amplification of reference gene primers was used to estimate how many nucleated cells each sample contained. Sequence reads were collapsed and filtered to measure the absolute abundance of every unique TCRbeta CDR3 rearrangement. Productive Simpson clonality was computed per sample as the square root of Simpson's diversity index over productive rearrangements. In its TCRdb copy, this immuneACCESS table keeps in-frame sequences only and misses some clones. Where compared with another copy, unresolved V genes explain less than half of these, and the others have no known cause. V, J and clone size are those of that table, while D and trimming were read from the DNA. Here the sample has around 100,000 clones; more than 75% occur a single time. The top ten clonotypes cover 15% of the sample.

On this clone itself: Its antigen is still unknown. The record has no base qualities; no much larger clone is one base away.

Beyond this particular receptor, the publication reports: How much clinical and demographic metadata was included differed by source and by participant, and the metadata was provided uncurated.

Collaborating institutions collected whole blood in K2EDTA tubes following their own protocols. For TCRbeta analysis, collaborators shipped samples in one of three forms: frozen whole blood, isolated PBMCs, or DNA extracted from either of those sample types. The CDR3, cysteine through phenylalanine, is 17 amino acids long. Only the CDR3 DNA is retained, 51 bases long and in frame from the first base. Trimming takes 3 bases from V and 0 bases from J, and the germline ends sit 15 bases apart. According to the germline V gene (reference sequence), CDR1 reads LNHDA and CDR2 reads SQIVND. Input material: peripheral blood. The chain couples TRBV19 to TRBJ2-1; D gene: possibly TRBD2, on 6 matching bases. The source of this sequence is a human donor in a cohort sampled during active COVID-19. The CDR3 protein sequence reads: CASSMSSGRASYNEQFF. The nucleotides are TGTGCCAGTAGTATGTCCTCCGGGAGAGCCTCCTACAATGAGCAGTTCTTC.